Below, one T cell receptor beta chain is given with its context. Germline lookup yields CDR1 MGHRA and CDR2 YSYEKL. The junction had 8 bases not matched to a gene; V was cut back by 0 bases and J by 5 bases. CDR3 length equals 17 residues. In the source study's methods: Estimation of nucleated cell counts was performed using reference gene primer amplification. Repertoires were generated with immunoSEQ multiplex PCR, while TCRdb's copy carries only in-frame clones and drops some. V and J calls and clone size are as listed in that table; D and trimming were resolved from the DNA. The sample holds about 160,000 clones, approximately 87% seen once. This sample is part of a study of blood T cell repertoires in COVID-19. Background on the study: The United States, Italy and Spain provided the acute and convalescent COVID-19 samples. PBMCs, B-cell-depleted T cells, or T cells provided the cDNA or gDNA that made up the material.

The J gene is TRBJ2-2, the V gene TRBV4-1; TRBD1 agrees at 8 bases. The receptor was derived from a man older than 75 with acute or convalescent COVID-19. Sequencing input: peripheral blood. The CDR3 DNA sequence: TGCGCCAGCAGCCAAGATCAGGCCAGGGGGCGTACCGGGGAGCTGTTTTTT. Its protein product is CASSQDQARGRTGELFF.